These 22 T cell receptor beta chains were sequenced from one sample in a study of CD8 T cells in ankylosing spondylitis. TCRdb processed the 5' RACE reads anew with MiXCR; each CDR3 protein has one entry. The sample contains about 350,000 distinct CDR3 sequences, approximately 22% of which appear only once. The sample comprised blood, either unsorted or a sorted T cell fraction (not recorded which). Receptor source: a male donor with ankylosing spondylitis or in good health (not recorded which).

The chain is built from TRBV12-3 or TRBV12-4 and TRBJ2-7; D perhaps matches TRBD2 (6 bases). The CDR3 totals 12 residues. The V end was cut by 6 bases, the J end by 9 bases, with 15 bases between. This CDR3 reads CASSTGGVAQYF. The CDR3 DNA reads as TGTGCCAGCAGCACGGGCGGGGTAGCGCAGTACTTC.

V and J are TRBV5-5 and TRBJ2-3; 10 bases are shared with TRBD2. This CDR3 has 14 residues. J lost 4 bases, V lost 4 bases, and 3 bases had no gene match. Germline V gives CDR1 SGHKS, CDR2 YYEKEE (reference sequence). CDR3 amino acids: CASSITSGADTQYF. The CDR3 nucleotides read TGTGCCAGCAGCATAACTAGCGGGGCAGATACGCAGTATTTT.

The chain recombines TRBV10-2 with TRBJ2-7; 8 bases match TRBD1. The CDR3 consists of 14 residues. The germline CDR1 and CDR2 sequences are WSHSY and SAAADI. The V and J ends lost 8 bases and 4 bases, in that order; junction bases with no gene match: 10. CDR3 protein: CASGSSQGAYEQYF. The CDR3 nucleotides are TGCGCCAGCGGGTCAAGTCAGGGGGCTTACGAGCAGTACTTC.

This chain uses TRBV27 with TRBJ1-6; perhaps TRBD1 as D (6 bases). Germline CDR1 reads MNHEY; CDR2 reads SMNVEV (reference sequence). The CDR3 covers 13 residues. Trimming pared 1 base from V and 11 bases from J, leaving 9 bases between. The CDR3 region has the DNA TGTGCCAGCAGTTTATATAAGGGGGCACCCCTCCACTTT. It yields the protein CASSLYKGAPLHF.

The chain has TRBV20-1 and TRBJ1-2, with D maybe TRBD1 (5 bases). Germline CDR1 DFQATT, CDR2 SNEGSKA (reference sequence). CDR3 length equals 15 residues. The V gene lost 5 bases and the J gene lost 8 bases, with 24 bases spanning the gap. CDR3 in DNA: TGCAGTGCTGCTACACCTAGGACACCTACAGAGGGCTACACCTTC. This sequence encodes CSAATPRTPTEGYTF.

The rearrangement links TRBV29-1 to TRBJ2-7; D perhaps matches TRBD1 (5 bases). V dropped 6 bases and J dropped 5 bases, with 8 bases sitting between them. The V gene's germline CDR1 is SQVTM and CDR2 ANQGSEA. The CDR3 sequence is 10 residues long. CDR3 amino acids: CSVIRDEQYF. CDR3 in DNA: TGCAGCGTGATCAGGGACGAGCAGTACTTC.

The chain links TRBV12-3 or TRBV12-4 to TRBJ1-5, with D unclear. The CDR3 loop spans 14 amino acids. Between the trimmed V and J ends, which lost 3 bases and 4 bases, there was a span of 10 bases. The CDR3 DNA reads TGTGCCAGCAGTTTTTCAGGACCGAATCAGCCCCAGCATTTT. Its translation is CASSFSGPNQPQHF.

In this sample, this clonotype turned up a few times. The chain recombines TRBV29-1 with TRBJ1-3, with 7 bases identical to TRBD1. There are 12 residues in the CDR3. V lost 7 bases and J lost 8; bases outside the gene matches: 8. The germline V gene has CDR1 SQVTM and CDR2 ANQGSEA. The CDR3 sequence is CSAKDREDTIYF. The CDR3 DNA sequence: TGCAGCGCTAAAGACAGGGAGGACACCATATATTTT.

In this sample, this clonotype turned up many times. This chain joins TRBV12-3 or TRBV12-4 and TRBJ2-2; D uncertain. This CDR3 spans 16 amino acids. Trimming took 8 bases from V and 1 from J, leaving 17 bases between them. CDR3 coding DNA: TGTGCCAGCTGCCCTGGAGCAGGCGGGAACACCGGGGAGCTGTTTTTT. Translation: CASCPGAGGNTGELFF.

Only a few counts were recorded for this clonotype. V usage is TRBV13 and J usage is TRBJ2-1, with 7 bases lining up with TRBD2. Germline CDR1 and CDR2: PRHDT and FYEKMQ (reference sequence). The CDR3 runs 14 residues. V gave up 8 bases and J gave up 5 bases; unmatched junction bases: 9. The CDR3 DNA follows: TGTGCCAGCGGGGGGGAGGTCTCGGACAATGAGCAGTTCTTC. Amino acids: CASGGEVSDNEQFF.

V gene TRBV2 combines with J gene TRBJ2-7; the D is unclear. This CDR3 is 15 amino acids long. V was trimmed by 0 bases and J by 0 bases, leaving 9 bases between them. Germline CDR1 SNHLY, CDR2 FYNNEI. CDR3 sequence: CASSEAPGSSYEQYF. For the CDR3, the DNA is TGTGCCAGCAGTGAAGCCCCCGGCAGCTCCTACGAGCAGTACTTC.

The chain has TRBV20-1 and TRBJ2-1; a possible D gene is TRBD1 (5 bases). The germline V gene encodes CDR1 DFQATT and CDR2 SNEGSKA (reference sequence). The CDR3 consists of 16 residues. The V end lost 3 bases, the J end lost 6 bases, and 21 bases lay between the germline ends. The CDR3 region has the DNA TGCAGTGCTAGGATGTCGGCAGGGTATGTGTTCAATGAGCAGTTCTTC. It codes for CSARMSAGYVFNEQFF.

The rearrangement joins TRBV7-2 to TRBJ2-3; the D is unclear. From germline, CDR1 is SGHTA and CDR2 FQGNSA. CDR3 length equals 12 residues. Trimming left V 5 bases short and J 5 bases short, with 8 bases between. The CDR3 is CASSPYLDTQYF. In nucleotides, the CDR3 is TGTGCCAGCAGCCCCTACCTAGATACGCAGTATTTT.

J is TRBJ2-2 and V is TRBV20-1; no definite D call. The CDR3 runs to 13 residues. The V end lost 1 base, the J end lost 4 bases, and 7 bases lay between the germline ends. Germline V gene sequence: CDR1 DFQATT, CDR2 SNEGSKA (reference sequence). The CDR3 DNA is TGCAGTGCTAGAGGGTTGGGCACCGGGGAGCTGTTTTTT. Its protein product is CSARGLGTGELFF.

This sequence joins TRBV19 and TRBJ2-1; 7 bases agree with TRBD1. The CDR3 is made up of 16 amino acids. The V gene's germline CDR1 is LNHDA and CDR2 SQIVND (reference sequence). V shed 4 bases and J 0 bases; nucleotides not matched to a gene: 6. CDR3 in amino acids: CASSNGQVSSYNEQFF. CDR3 DNA: TGTGCCAGTAGTAATGGACAGGTTAGCTCCTACAATGAGCAGTTCTTC. The complete variable domain, with remaining parts taken from reference TRBV19 and TRBJ2-1, reads DGGITQSPKYLFRKEGQNVTLSCEQNLNHDAMYWYRQDPGQGLRLIYYSQIVNDFQKGDIAEGYSVSREKKESFPLTVTSAQKNPTAFYLCASSNGQVSSYNEQFFGPGTRLTVL.

The V gene is TRBV29-1, the J gene TRBJ2-3; D might be TRBD1 (6 bases). The CDR3 is made up of 11 amino acids. Deletions cut 7 bases from V and 1 base from J, with 6 bases between. Germline loops: CDR1 SQVTM, CDR2 ANQGSEA. The CDR3 nucleotides are TGCAGCGCAGGGGGCACAGATACGCAGTATTTT. This translates into CSAGGTDTQYF.

This clonotype was observed a handful of times. The chain joins TRBV24-1 to TRBJ2-5; D might be TRBD1 (5 bases). The CDR3 covers 13 residues. With 5 bases removed from V and 5 bases from J, the gap between germline ends came to 11 bases. Per the germline V gene, CDR1 is KGHDR and CDR2 is SFDVKD. CDR3 protein: CATSVAGQETQYF. The CDR3 coding sequence is TGTGCCACCAGTGTCGCAGGGCAGGAGACCCAGTACTTC.

This chain uses TRBV6-5 with TRBJ1-2; possibly TRBD1 for D (5 bases). Germline assignment: CDR1 MNHEY and CDR2 SVGAGI. V was clipped by 0 bases and J by 2 bases, with 13 bases between them. CDR3 size: 16 residues. CDR3 residues: CASSYSPTGQNYGYTF. Here the CDR3 DNA reads TGTGCCAGCAGTTACTCGCCAACGGGGCAGAACTATGGCTACACCTTC.

The genes are TRBV12-3 or TRBV12-4 and TRBJ1-1, with D hard to call. The V end was cut by 3 bases, the J end by 3 bases, with 5 bases between. The CDR3 is 12 residues long. This CDR3 is CASSLLYTEAFF. CDR3 bases: TGTGCCAGCAGTTTGTTATACACTGAAGCTTTCTTT.

This clonotype was picked up a small number of times. The chain uses TRBV27 and TRBJ2-3; 7 positions match TRBD2. V gave up 0 bases and J gave up 4 bases; unmatched junction bases: 10. This CDR3 is built from 17 residues. Germline values: CDR1 MNHEY, CDR2 SMNVEV (reference sequence). CDR3: CASSLSASGPPADTQYF. The CDR3 DNA is TGTGCCAGCAGTTTATCGGCTAGCGGCCCTCCCGCAGATACGCAGTATTTT.

This clonotype turned up a few times. This chain joins TRBV28 and TRBJ2-5; 7 bases align to TRBD1. V shed 5 bases, J shed 2 bases, and the junction held 5 bases outside the gene matches. This CDR3 has 14 amino acids. Per germline, CDR1 MDHEN and CDR2 SYDVKM. The CDR3 region is CASSTPGQQETQYF. DNA of the CDR3: TGTGCCAGCAGTACGCCGGGACAGCAAGAGACCCAGTACTTC.

This clonotype showed up just a few times. The rearrangement links TRBV5-1 to TRBJ2-1, with D maybe TRBD2 (5 bases). Germline V gives CDR1 SGHRS, CDR2 YFSETQ. V shed 4 bases and J shed 2 bases, with 19 bases lying between them. This CDR3 spans 17 amino acids. The chain's CDR3 is CASSLRTGFWAYNEQFF. The CDR3 bases are TGCGCCAGCAGCCTACGGACTGGGTTTTGGGCCTACAATGAGCAGTTCTTC.